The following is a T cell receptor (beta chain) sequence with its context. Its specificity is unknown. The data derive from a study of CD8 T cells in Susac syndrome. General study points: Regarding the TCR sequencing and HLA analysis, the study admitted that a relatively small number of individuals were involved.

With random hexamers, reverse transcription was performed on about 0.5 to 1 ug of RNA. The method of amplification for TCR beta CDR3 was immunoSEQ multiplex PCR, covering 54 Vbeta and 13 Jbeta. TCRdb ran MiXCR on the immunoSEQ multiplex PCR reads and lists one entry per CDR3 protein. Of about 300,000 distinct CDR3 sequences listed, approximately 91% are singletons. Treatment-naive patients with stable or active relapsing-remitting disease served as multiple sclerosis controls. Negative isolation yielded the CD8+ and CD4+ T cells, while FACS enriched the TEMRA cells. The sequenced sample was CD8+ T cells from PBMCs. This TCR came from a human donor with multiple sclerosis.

The CDR3 here is CASSVDGQGRFYEQYF. The CDR3 DNA sequence: TGTGCCAGCAGCGTAGACGGACAGGGGAGATTCTACGAGCAGTACTTC. This rearrangement joins TRBV7-8 to TRBJ2-7, with 9 bases that match TRBD1. The length of the CDR3 is 16 residues. Germline CDR1 is SGHVS and CDR2 is FQNEAQ. V shed 5 bases and J 3 bases; nucleotides not matched to a gene: 11.